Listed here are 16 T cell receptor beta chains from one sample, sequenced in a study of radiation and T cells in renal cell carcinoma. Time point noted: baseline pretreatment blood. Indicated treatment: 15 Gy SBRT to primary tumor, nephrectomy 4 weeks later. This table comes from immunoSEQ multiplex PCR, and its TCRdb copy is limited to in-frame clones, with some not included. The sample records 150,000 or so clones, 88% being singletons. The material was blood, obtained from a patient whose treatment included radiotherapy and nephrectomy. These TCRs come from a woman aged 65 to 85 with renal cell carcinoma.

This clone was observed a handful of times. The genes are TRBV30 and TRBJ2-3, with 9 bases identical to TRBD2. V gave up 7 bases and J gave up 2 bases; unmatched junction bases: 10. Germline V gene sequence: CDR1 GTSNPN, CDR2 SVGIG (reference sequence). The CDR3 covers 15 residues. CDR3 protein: CAFAYERGDTDTQYF. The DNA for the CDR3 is TGTGCCTTCGCGTACGAGCGGGGGGACACAGATACGCAGTATTTT.

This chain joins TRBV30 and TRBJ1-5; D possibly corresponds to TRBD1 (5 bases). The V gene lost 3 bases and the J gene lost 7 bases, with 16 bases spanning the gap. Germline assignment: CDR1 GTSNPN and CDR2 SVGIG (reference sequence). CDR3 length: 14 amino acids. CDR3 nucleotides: TGTGCCTGGAGCGACTCGGGGGGAGGGCAGCCCCAGCATTTT. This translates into CAWSDSGGGQPQHF.

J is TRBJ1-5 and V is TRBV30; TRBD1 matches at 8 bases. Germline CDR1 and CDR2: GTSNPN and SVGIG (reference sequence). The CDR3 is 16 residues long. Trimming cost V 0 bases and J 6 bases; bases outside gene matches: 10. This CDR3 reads CAWSVRPGQGAQPQHF. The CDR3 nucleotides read TGTGCCTGGAGTGTAAGGCCGGGTCAGGGGGCTCAGCCCCAGCATTTT.

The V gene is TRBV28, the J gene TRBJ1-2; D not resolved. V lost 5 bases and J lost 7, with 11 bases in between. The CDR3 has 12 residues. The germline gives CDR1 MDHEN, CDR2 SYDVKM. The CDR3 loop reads CASSPKWAGYTF. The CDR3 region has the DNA TGTGCCAGCAGTCCCAAATGGGCTGGCTACACCTTC.

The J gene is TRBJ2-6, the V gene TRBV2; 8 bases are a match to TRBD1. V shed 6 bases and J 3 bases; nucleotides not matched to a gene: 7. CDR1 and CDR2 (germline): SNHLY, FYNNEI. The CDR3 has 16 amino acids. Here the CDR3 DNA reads TGTGCCAGCAGCGGACAGGGCCCTTATGGGGCCAACGTCCTGACTTTC. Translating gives CASSGQGPYGANVLTF.

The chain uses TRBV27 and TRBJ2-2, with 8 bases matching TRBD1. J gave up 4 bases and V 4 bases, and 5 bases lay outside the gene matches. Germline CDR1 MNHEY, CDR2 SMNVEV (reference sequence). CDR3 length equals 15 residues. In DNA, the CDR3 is TGTGCCAGCAGTTGGACAGGGAGGTCCACCGGGGAGCTGTTTTTT. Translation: CASSWTGRSTGELFF.

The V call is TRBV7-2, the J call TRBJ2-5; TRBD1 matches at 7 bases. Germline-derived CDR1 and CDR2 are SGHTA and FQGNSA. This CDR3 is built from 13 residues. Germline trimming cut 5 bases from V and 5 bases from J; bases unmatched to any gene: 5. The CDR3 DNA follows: TGTGCCAGCAGCCTGACAGGGAAGGAGACCCAGTACTTC. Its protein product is CASSLTGKETQYF.

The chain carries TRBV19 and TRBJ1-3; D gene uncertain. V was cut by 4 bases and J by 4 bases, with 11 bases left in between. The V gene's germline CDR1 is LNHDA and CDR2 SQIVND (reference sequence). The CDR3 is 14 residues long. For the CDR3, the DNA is TGTGCCAGTAGTAACATCGGAGGCGGAAACACCATATATTTT. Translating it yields CASSNIGGGNTIYF.

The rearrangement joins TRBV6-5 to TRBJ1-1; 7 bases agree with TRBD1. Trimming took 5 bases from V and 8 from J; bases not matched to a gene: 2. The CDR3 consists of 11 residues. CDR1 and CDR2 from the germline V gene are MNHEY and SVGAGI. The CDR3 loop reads CASSNRGEAFF. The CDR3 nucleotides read TGTGCCAGCAGTAACAGGGGAGAAGCTTTCTTT.

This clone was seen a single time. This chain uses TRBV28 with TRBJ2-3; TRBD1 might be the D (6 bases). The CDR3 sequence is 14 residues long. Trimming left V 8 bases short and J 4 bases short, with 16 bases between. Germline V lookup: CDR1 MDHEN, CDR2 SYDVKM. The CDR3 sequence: CASLLRDTSDTQYF. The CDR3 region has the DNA TGTGCCAGCTTACTCCGGGACACCTCAGATACGCAGTATTTT.

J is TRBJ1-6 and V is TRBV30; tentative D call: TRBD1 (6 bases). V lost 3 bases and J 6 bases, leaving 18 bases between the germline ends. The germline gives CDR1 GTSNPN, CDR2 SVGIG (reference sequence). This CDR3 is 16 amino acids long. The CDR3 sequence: CAWSLLWGHSNSPLHF. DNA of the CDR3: TGTGCCTGGAGCCTACTTTGGGGACACTCTAATTCACCCCTCCACTTT.

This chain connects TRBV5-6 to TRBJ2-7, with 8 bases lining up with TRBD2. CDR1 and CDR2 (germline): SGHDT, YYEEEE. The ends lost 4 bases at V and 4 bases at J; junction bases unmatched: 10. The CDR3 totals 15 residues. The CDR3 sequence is CASSPAGGRGYEQYF. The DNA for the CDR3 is TGTGCCAGCAGCCCTGCGGGGGGCAGGGGTTACGAGCAGTACTTC.

The CDR3 region has the DNA TGTGCCAGCAGCCCAAAGCCGGGGACAGATACGCAGTATTTT. Residues: CASSPKPGTDTQYF. The chain links TRBV9 to TRBJ2-3; D may be TRBD2 (5 bases). The germline V gene has CDR1 SGDLS and CDR2 YYNGEE. V lost 4 bases to trimming and J lost 3 bases, with 12 bases between them. The CDR3 is 14 residues long.

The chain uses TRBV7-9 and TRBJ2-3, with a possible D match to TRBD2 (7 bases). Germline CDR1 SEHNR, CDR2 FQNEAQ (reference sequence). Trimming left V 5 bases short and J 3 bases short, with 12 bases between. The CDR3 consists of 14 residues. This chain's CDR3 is CASSPAGTTDTQYF. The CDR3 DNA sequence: TGTGCCAGCAGCCCAGCGGGGACAACAGATACGCAGTATTTT.

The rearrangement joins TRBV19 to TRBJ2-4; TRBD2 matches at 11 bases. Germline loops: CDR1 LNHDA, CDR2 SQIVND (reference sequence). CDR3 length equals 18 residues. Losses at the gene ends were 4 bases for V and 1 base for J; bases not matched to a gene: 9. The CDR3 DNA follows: TGTGCCAGTAGTACGTCGGCTAGCGGGGGGAGCGCCAAAAACATTCAGTACTTC. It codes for CASSTSASGGSAKNIQYF. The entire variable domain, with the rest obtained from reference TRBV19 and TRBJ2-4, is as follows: DGGITQSPKYLFRKEGQNVTLSCEQNLNHDAMYWYRQDPGQGLRLIYYSQIVNDFQKGDIAEGYSVSREKKESFPLTVTSAQKNPTAFYLCASSTSASGGSAKNIQYFGAGTRLSVL.

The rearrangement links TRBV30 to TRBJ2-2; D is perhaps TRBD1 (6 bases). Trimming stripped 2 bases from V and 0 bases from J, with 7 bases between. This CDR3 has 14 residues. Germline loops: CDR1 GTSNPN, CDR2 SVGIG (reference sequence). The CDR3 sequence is CAWSKGANTGELFF. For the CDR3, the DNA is TGTGCCTGGAGTAAGGGGGCGAACACCGGGGAGCTGTTTTTT.